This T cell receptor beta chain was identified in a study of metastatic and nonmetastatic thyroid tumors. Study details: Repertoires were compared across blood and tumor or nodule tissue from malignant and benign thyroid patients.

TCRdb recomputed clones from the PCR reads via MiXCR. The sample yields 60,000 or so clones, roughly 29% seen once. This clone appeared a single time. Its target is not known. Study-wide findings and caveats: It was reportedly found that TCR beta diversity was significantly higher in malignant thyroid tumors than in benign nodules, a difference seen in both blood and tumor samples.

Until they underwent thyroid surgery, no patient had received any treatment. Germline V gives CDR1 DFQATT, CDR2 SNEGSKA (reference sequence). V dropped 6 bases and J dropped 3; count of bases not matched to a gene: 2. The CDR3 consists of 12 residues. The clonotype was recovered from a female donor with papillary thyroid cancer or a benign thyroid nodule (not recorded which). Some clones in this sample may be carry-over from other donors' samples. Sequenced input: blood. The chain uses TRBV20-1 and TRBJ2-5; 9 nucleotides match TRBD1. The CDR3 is CSARQGEETQYF. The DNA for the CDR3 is TGCAGTGCCCGACAGGGGGAAGAGACCCAGTACTTC.